This T cell receptor (beta chain) comes out of a study of cytomegalovirus exposure and HLA in healthy donors. Turning to the study itself: An earlier analysis identified more than 90 million unique TCR beta sequences in some 180 million T cells.

Points on this clone: The antigen is unknown.

Study-wide findings and caveats: When analyzed later, a missense DCLRE1C variant was found to be linked to TCR beta V- and J-gene trimming.

The junction had 6 bases not matched to a gene; V was cut back by 5 bases and J by 8 bases. This CDR3 has 13 residues. Germline CDR1 and CDR2: SGHTA and FQGNSA. Use of 60 Vbeta and 13 Jbeta primers characterized the PCR. Here immunoSEQ multiplex PCR was the method, and the copy in TCRdb shows in-frame clones only, minus some. Of approximately 130,000 clones listed, approximately 85% are singletons. Input material: PBMCs. The TCR comes from a boy between 5 and 17 years old in good health and CMV-seronegative. The chain couples TRBV7-2 to TRBJ2-1; 7 positions agree with TRBD1. CDR3 DNA: TGTGCCAGCAGCCCGTCGACAGGGCATGAGCAGTTCTTC. This gives the protein CASSPSTGHEQFF. Full variable domain (rest looked up from reference TRBV7-2 and TRBJ2-1): GAGVSQSPSNKVTEKGKDVELRCDPISGHTALYWYRQSLGQGLEFLIYFQGNSAPDKSGLPSDRFSAERTGGSVSTLTIQRTQQEDSAVYLCASSPSTGHEQFFGPGTRLTVL.